This entry is about one T cell receptor (beta chain). The data were taken from a study of blood T cell repertoires in COVID-19. Study overall: Material from acute and convalescent COVID-19 was sourced from the United States, Italy and Spain. PBMCs, B-cell-depleted T cells, or T cells were the source of the cDNA or gDNA that made up the material.

Authors' methods: Scientists estimated how many nucleated cells there were by amplifying reference gene primers. The assay was immunoSEQ multiplex PCR, and TCRdb's table has in-frame clones only and misses some. V and J calls and clone size come straight from that table; D and trimming were deduced from the DNA. This sample has under 200,000 clones, with 83% found just once. CDR1 and CDR2 (germline): LGHDT, YNNKEL (reference sequence). Trimming took 4 bases from V and 4 from J; bases not matched to a gene: 7. This CDR3 region has 16 residues. V is TRBV3-1 (or the pseudogene TRBV3-2) and J is TRBJ1-2; 12 nucleotides match TRBD1. This receptor was obtained from a woman in her seventies who had recovered from COVID-19. Sequenced: peripheral blood. The CDR3 region has the DNA TGTGCCAGCAGCCCATCCGGGACAGGGGGCGGCTATGGCTACACCTTC. Amino acids: CASSPSGTGGGYGYTF.